Presented here are 28 T cell receptor beta chains from one specimen sequenced in a study of blood T cell repertoires in COVID-19. Sequenced by immunoSEQ multiplex PCR; TCRdb stores in-frame clones only, minus some. The data hold 46,000 or so clones, with around 90% observed a single time. The sequencing sample was made of peripheral blood. The receptor set was obtained from a man between 45 and 60 years old with acute or convalescent COVID-19.

This clone was observed once. The gene calls are TRBV7-3 and TRBJ1-2; no reliable D call. With 9 bases removed from V and 6 bases from J, the gap between germline ends came to 8 bases. The CDR3 loop spans 10 amino acids. Per germline, CDR1 SGHTA and CDR2 FQGTGA. CDR3 amino acids: CARLGDGYTF. CDR3 in DNA: TGTGCCAGGCTCGGGGATGGCTACACCTTC.

This chain links TRBV7-2 with TRBJ1-1, with D possibly TRBD1 on 5 matching bases. Trimming cost V 5 bases and J 6 bases, with 13 bases left between them. This CDR3 has 13 residues. Per the germline V gene, CDR1 is SGHTA and CDR2 is FQGNSA. The CDR3 sequence: CASSPGSGAEAFF. As DNA, the CDR3 is TGTGCCAGCAGCCCGGGGTCGGGGGCTGAAGCTTTCTTT.

The chain couples TRBV4-3 to TRBJ1-2; D not resolved. Deletions cut 0 bases from V and 3 bases from J, with 8 bases between. Germline loops: CDR1 LGHNA, CDR2 YSLEER. The CDR3 runs 14 residues. The CDR3 region is CASSQDRGYYGYTF. CDR3 coding DNA: TGCGCCAGCAGCCAAGACCGGGGTTACTATGGCTACACCTTC.

The chain joins TRBV20-1 to TRBJ1-1; D is possibly TRBD1 (6 bases). In germline, CDR1 is DFQATT, CDR2 SNEGSKA (reference sequence). The CDR3 is 11 residues long. V was shortened by 5 bases and J by 10 bases, with 14 bases between the two germline ends. The chain's CDR3 is CSALLIQGAFF. The CDR3 DNA sequence: TGCAGTGCTCTACTAATACAGGGAGCTTTCTTT.

This chain joins TRBV30 and TRBJ1-2; 10 bases map to TRBD1. The CDR3 spans 12 residues. V was clipped by 8 bases and J by 3 bases; unmatched bases: 3. CDR1 is GTSNPN and CDR2 is SVGIG in the germline V gene (reference sequence). The CDR3 spells CAGTGVHYGYTF. CDR3 DNA: TGTGCCGGGACAGGGGTACACTATGGCTACACCTTC. Supplemented by reference TRBV30 and TRBJ1-2, the full variable domain reads SQTIHQWPATLVQPVGSPLSLECTVEGTSNPNLYWYRQAAGRGLQLLFYSVGIGQISSEVPQNLSASRPQDRQFILSSKKLLLSDSGFYLCAGTGVHYGYTFGSGTRLTVV.

J is TRBJ2-6 and V is TRBV2; tentative D call: TRBD2 (6 bases). Trimming took 5 bases from V and 4 from J, leaving 12 bases between them. CDR1 is SNHLY, CDR2 FYNNEI, per germline. The CDR3 sequence is 15 residues long. CDR3 bases: TGTGCCAGCAGTAAGGAGGGCACCGGGGCCAACGTCCTGACTTTC. This sequence encodes CASSKEGTGANVLTF.

This chain joins TRBV9 and TRBJ2-5, with 7 bases lining up with TRBD1. Germline V lookup: CDR1 SGDLS, CDR2 YYNGEE. After removal of 3 bases from V and 4 bases from J, the junction contained 12 bases not matched to a gene. There are 16 residues in the CDR3. Here the CDR3 reads CASSAGTVRVGETQYF. The CDR3 DNA reads TGTGCCAGCAGCGCCGGGACAGTCAGGGTAGGAGAGACCCAGTACTTC. Full variable domain (outside the CDR3, taken from reference TRBV9 and TRBJ2-5): DSGVTQTPKHLITATGQRVTLRCSPRSGDLSVYWYQQSLDQGLQFLIQYYNGEERAKGNILERFSAQQFPDLHSELNLSSLELGDSALYFCASSAGTVRVGETQYFGPGTRLLVL.

The chain is built from TRBV9 and TRBJ2-3; 9 bases are a match to TRBD2. Germline lookup yields CDR1 SGDLS and CDR2 YYNGEE. The CDR3 has 15 amino acids. After removal of 4 bases from V and 2 bases from J, the junction contained 5 bases not matched to a gene. CDR3 DNA: TGTGCCAGCAGCCTACGACTAGCGGCCACAGATACGCAGTATTTT. Translated: CASSLRLAATDTQYF.

The chain has TRBV30 and TRBJ2-4; D might be TRBD1 (5 bases). V was pared by 0 bases and J by 14 bases, with 11 bases between. The CDR3 spans 11 residues. Germline CDR1 and CDR2: GTSNPN and SVGIG (reference sequence). The CDR3 DNA reads TGTGCCTGGAGTGTAGGGGTCATAAAGTACTTC. It specifies CAWSVGVIKYF.

This sequence joins TRBV19 and TRBJ1-1; D unclear. V lost 6 bases to trimming and J lost 3 bases, with 17 bases between them. The length of the CDR3 is 15 residues. CDR1 LNHDA and CDR2 SQIVND come from the germline V gene (reference sequence). The DNA of the CDR3 is TGTGCCAGTAGCACTCACACGAGGGTTGACACTGAAGCTTTCTTT. Its translation: CASSTHTRVDTEAFF.

The rearrangement uses TRBV29-1 and TRBJ1-2; D remains unclear. The CDR3 covers 11 residues. V shed 3 bases and J shed 4 bases, with 6 bases lying between them. CDR1 SQVTM and CDR2 ANQGSEA come from the germline V gene. The CDR3: CSVERAYGYTF. Here the CDR3 DNA reads TGCAGCGTTGAGAGGGCCTATGGCTACACCTTC.

This clone was detected only once. The rearrangement links TRBV11-2 to TRBJ2-3; 10 nucleotides align to TRBD2. Trimming took 4 bases from V and 2 from J; bases not matched to a gene: 3. Germline V gene sequence: CDR1 SGHAT, CDR2 FQNNGV. The CDR3 is 15 amino acids. The CDR3 loop is CASSSSGGNTDTQYF. The CDR3 nucleotides are TGTGCCAGCAGCTCTAGCGGGGGCAACACAGATACGCAGTATTTT.

This chain connects TRBV30 to TRBJ1-4; D is perhaps TRBD1 (5 bases). The CDR3 length is 13 residues. The germline V gene encodes CDR1 GTSNPN and CDR2 SVGIG (reference sequence). The ends were cut back, 3 bases at V and 8 bases at J, with 13 bases in the middle. The CDR3 spells CAWRLEGNEKLFF. CDR3 nucleotides: TGTGCCTGGAGGCTGGAGGGGAACGAAAAACTGTTTTTT. The variable domain in full, with the rest retrieved from reference TRBV30 and TRBJ1-4, is SQTIHQWPATLVQPVGSPLSLECTVEGTSNPNLYWYRQAAGRGLQLLFYSVGIGQISSEVPQNLSASRPQDRQFILSSKKLLLSDSGFYLCAWRLEGNEKLFFGSGTQLSVL.

This clone was recorded only once. This chain joins TRBV2 and TRBJ2-7, with 7 bases fitting TRBD1. J lost 3 bases, V lost 3 bases, and 5 bases had no gene match. This CDR3 has 14 amino acids. Germline V gene sequence: CDR1 SNHLY, CDR2 FYNNEI. The CDR3 nucleotides read TGTGCCAGCAGTGAGGGGAGACAGGGCTACGAGCAGTACTTC. Translating it yields CASSEGRQGYEQYF.

The chain links TRBV18 to TRBJ1-3; 8 bases fit TRBD1. The trim removed 5 bases at V and 4 bases at J, leaving 4 bases unmatched. The germline V gene has CDR1 KGHSH and CDR2 LQKENI. The CDR3 loop spans 14 amino acids. The CDR3 is CASSKGQAGNTIYF. DNA for the CDR3: TGTGCCAGCTCAAAGGGACAGGCCGGAAACACCATATATTTT. Based on the CDR3 plus reference TRBV18 and TRBJ1-3, the full variable domain is NAGVMQNPRHLVRRRGQEARLRCSPMKGHSHVYWYRQLPEEGLKFMVYLQKENIIDESGMPKERFSAEFPKEGPSILRIQQVVRGDSAAYFCASSKGQAGNTIYFGEGSWLTVV.

The J gene is TRBJ1-6, the V gene TRBV7-9, with D unclear. The germline CDR1 and CDR2 sequences are SEHNR and FQNEAQ (reference sequence). V was trimmed by 1 base and J by 13 bases, leaving 8 bases between them. This CDR3 contains 12 residues. The CDR3 DNA reads as TGTGCCAGCAGCTTAGACTCCAATCCCCTCCACTTT. Its translation is CASSLDSNPLHF.

This chain joins TRBV5-1 and TRBJ1-2; weak D call: TRBD1 (5 bases). Germline loops: CDR1 SGHRS, CDR2 YFSETQ. Trimming shortened V by 0 bases and J by 5 bases, and 11 bases separated the two germline ends. The CDR3 contains 14 residues. CDR3 bases: TGCGCCAGCAGCTTGGGGGGCAGCGCGTATGGCTACACCTTC. Its protein is CASSLGGSAYGYTF.

The rearrangement uses TRBV3-1 (or the pseudogene TRBV3-2) and TRBJ1-4; 7 bases map to TRBD1. There are 15 residues in the CDR3. Looked up from germline, CDR1 is LGHDT and CDR2 is YNNKEL (reference sequence). Trimming removed 2 bases from V and 8 bases from J; junction bases left unmatched: 8. The CDR3 DNA follows: TGTGCCAGCAGCCAATCCCGGACAGGTGGCGAAAAACTGTTTTTT. Translating gives CASSQSRTGGEKLFF.

The chain uses TRBV10-3 and TRBJ1-5; 7 positions match TRBD1. V dropped 5 bases and J dropped 3; count of bases not matched to a gene: 7. There are 15 residues in the CDR3. Germline CDR1 is ENHRY and CDR2 is SYGVKD. CDR3 region: CAISPTGWVNQPQHF. The CDR3 nucleotides are TGTGCCATCAGTCCGACAGGGTGGGTCAATCAGCCCCAGCATTTT.

The CDR3, as DNA: TGTGCCACCAGTGAAGCGGGGGCTTATGGCTACACCTTC. Protein product: CATSEAGAYGYTF. The chain uses TRBV24-1 and TRBJ1-2, with D possibly matching TRBD1 (6 bases). Germline-derived CDR1 and CDR2 are KGHDR and SFDVKD. V shed 4 bases and J shed 5 bases, with 10 bases lying between them. The CDR3 spans 13 residues.

The chain uses TRBV24-1 and TRBJ1-2, with TRBD1 matching over 8 bases. Germline-derived CDR1 and CDR2 are KGHDR and SFDVKD. V lost 4 bases, J lost 6 bases, and 6 bases stayed unmatched. The CDR3 contains 14 residues. The CDR3 sequence: CATSDRRTGNGYTF. DNA for the CDR3: TGTGCCACCAGTGACCGTAGGACAGGGAATGGCTACACCTTC.

The chain recombines TRBV4-2 with TRBJ2-2; the match to TRBD2 covers 14 bases. Trimming at V came to 4 bases and at J to 6 bases, leaving 13 bases not matched to a gene. Germline V gene sequence: CDR1 LGHNA, CDR2 YNFKEQ. CDR3 length: 19 residues. CDR3 DNA: TGTGCCAGCAGCCCCCGAGGGACTAGCGGGAGTGGCGGGCCCGGGGAGCTGTTTTTT. Translated: CASSPRGTSGSGGPGELFF.

The J gene is TRBJ1-4, the V gene TRBV7-2; TRBD1 matches at 8 bases. Germline loops: CDR1 SGHTA, CDR2 FQGNSA. This CDR3 is 14 amino acids long. After removal of 3 bases from V and 5 bases from J, the junction contained 2 bases not matched to a gene. The CDR3 loop reads CASSFDRGNEKLFF. Written as DNA, the CDR3 is TGTGCCAGCAGCTTCGACAGGGGCAATGAAAAACTGTTTTTT.

V usage is TRBV6-2 or TRBV6-3 and J usage is TRBJ1-5; D is perhaps TRBD1 (6 bases). CDR1 is MNHEY, CDR2 SVGEGT, per germline. The CDR3 is 14 residues long. The V gene lost 6 bases and the J gene lost 0 bases, with 9 bases spanning the gap. The CDR3 spells CASSRTASNQPQHF. In DNA form, the CDR3 reads TGTGCCAGCAGCAGGACAGCTAGCAATCAGCCCCAGCATTTT.

The CDR3 sequence: CASSLGGASGVNEQFF. CDR3 nucleotide sequence: TGTGCCAGCAGCTTAGGAGGGGCTAGCGGGGTTAATGAGCAGTTCTTC. The chain carries TRBV7-2 and TRBJ2-1; 9 bases are shared with TRBD2. V was pared by 1 base and J by 7 bases, with 8 bases of the junction left unmatched. The CDR3 consists of 16 residues. Germline CDR1 reads SGHTA; CDR2 reads FQGNSA.

The chain combines TRBV11-2 with TRBJ1-2, with D maybe TRBD1 (5 bases). Trimming stripped 4 bases from V and 4 bases from J, with 13 bases between. There are 14 residues in the CDR3. From germline, CDR1 is SGHAT and CDR2 FQNNGV. The CDR3 loop reads CASSSVAGFYGYTF. CDR3 nucleotide sequence: TGTGCCAGCAGCTCCGTGGCAGGGTTCTATGGCTACACCTTC.

This clone was seen once. The chain couples TRBV7-9 to TRBJ2-5, with TRBD1 identical over 10 bases. CDR3 length equals 17 residues. V gave up 1 base and J gave up 3 bases; unmatched junction bases: 8. The germline gives CDR1 SEHNR, CDR2 FQNEAQ (reference sequence). The CDR3 sequence is CASSLGVVGTGEETQYF. DNA for the CDR3: TGTGCCAGCAGCTTAGGGGTGGTTGGGACAGGGGAAGAGACCCAGTACTTC.

This chain uses TRBV4-3 with TRBJ2-2; D is possibly TRBD1 (5 bases). Germline V gene lookup returns CDR1 LGHNA and CDR2 YSLEER. The CDR3 loop spans 19 amino acids. V lost 0 bases to trimming and J lost 4 bases, with 21 bases between them. The CDR3 here is CASSQDLPPAGRSTGELFF. CDR3 nucleotide sequence: TGCGCCAGCAGCCAAGATCTGCCTCCGGCAGGGCGGAGCACCGGGGAGCTGTTTTTT.